The rows below give T cell receptor beta chains drawn from one sample of a study of sequential checkpoint blockade in melanoma. This table comes from immunoSEQ multiplex PCR, and its TCRdb copy is limited to in-frame clones, with some not included. Among roughly 10,000 clones, about three fifths were seen once, and the ten largest hold 16%. Specimen: CD8+ T cells sorted from blood (inferred from file names), collected from a patient given nivolumab and ipilimumab in sequence. These receptors were taken from a human donor with melanoma. CDR3s include the opening cysteine and the closing phenylalanine or tryptophan. A D gene is named only where the DNA matches it firmly. Some rows have no size entry. The others give once, few or many, or a class for an expanded clone.

cdr3_aa | cdr3_nt | clone_size | cdr3_length | d_call | j_call | v_call
CASSQVASTNNEQFF | TGCGCCAGCAGCCAAGTCGCTAGCACAAACAATGAGCAGTTCTTC | - | 15 | - | TRBJ2-1 | TRBV4-3
CASSQGPDIRQYF | TGTGCCAGCAGCCAGGGGCCCGACATAAGGCAGTACTTC | medium-sized | 13 | - | TRBJ2-7 | TRBV28
CASSLLAGGVNEQFF | TGTGCCAGCAGCTTACTAGCGGGAGGGGTGAATGAGCAGTTCTTC | medium-sized | 15 | TRBD2 | TRBJ2-1 | TRBV7-9
CASSLDSGGGQPQHF | TGTGCCAGCAGCTTAGATTCAGGGGGCGGTCAGCCCCAGCATTTT | once | 15 | TRBD1 | TRBJ1-5 | TRBV11-2
CASSLNGGASYQETQYF | TGTGCCAGCTCCCTAAACGGAGGGGCATCGTACCAAGAGACCCAGTACTTC | - | 17 | - | TRBJ2-5 | TRBV27
CASSIVSANYGYTF | TGTGCCAGTAGTATAGTTTCAGCTAACTATGGCTACACCTTC | - | 14 | - | TRBJ1-2 | TRBV19
CASSSPLDTGNTGELFF | TGTGCCAGCAGCTCGCCGCTGGACACGGGGAACACCGGGGAGCTGTTTTTT | few | 17 | - | TRBJ2-2 | TRBV11-2
CAWTRGGNNEQFF | TGTGCCTGGACGAGGGGAGGTAACAATGAGCAGTTCTTC | few | 13 | - | TRBJ2-1 | TRBV30
CASSLFGPDRDPTYEQYF | TGTGCCAGCAGTTTATTTGGGCCGGACAGGGACCCTACCTACGAGCAGTACTTC | - | 18 | TRBD1 | TRBJ2-7 | TRBV27
CASSELGRMNTEAFF | TGTGCCAGCAGTGAACTGGGGAGGATGAACACTGAAGCTTTCTTT | - | 15 | - | TRBJ1-1 | TRBV6-1
CASSRTVYNEQFF | TGTGCCAGCAGTCGGACAGTCTACAATGAGCAGTTCTTC | once | 13 | - | TRBJ2-1 | TRBV28
CASSPLLTDTQYF | TGTGCCAGCAGCCCCCTCCTCACAGATACGCAGTATTTT | - | 13 | - | TRBJ2-3 | TRBV6-5
CASSFYSRGNEQFF | TGTGCCAGCAGCTTTTACTCCAGGGGCAATGAGCAGTTCTTC | - | 14 | - | TRBJ2-1 | TRBV7-9
CASSSSRGSGNTIYF | TGTGCCAGCAGCTCGTCCAGGGGTTCCGGAAACACCATATATTTT | few | 15 | - | TRBJ1-3 | TRBV7-6
CASTLTSGMGELFF | TGTGCCAGCACTTTGACTAGCGGGATGGGGGAGCTGTTTTTT | once | 14 | TRBD2 | TRBJ2-2 | TRBV6-5
CASSSVLPGDTQYF | TGCGCCAGCAGCTCAGTCCTCCCAGGAGATACGCAGTATTTT | - | 14 | - | TRBJ2-3 | TRBV5-4
CASSVGGSRSETQYF | TGTGCCAGCAGCGTAGGTGGGAGTAGAAGCGAGACCCAGTACTTC | once | 15 | - | TRBJ2-5 | TRBV9
CASSPQDRVKNIQYF | TGTGCCAGCTCACCCCAGGACAGGGTCAAAAACATTCAGTACTTC | once | 15 | TRBD1 | TRBJ2-4 | TRBV18